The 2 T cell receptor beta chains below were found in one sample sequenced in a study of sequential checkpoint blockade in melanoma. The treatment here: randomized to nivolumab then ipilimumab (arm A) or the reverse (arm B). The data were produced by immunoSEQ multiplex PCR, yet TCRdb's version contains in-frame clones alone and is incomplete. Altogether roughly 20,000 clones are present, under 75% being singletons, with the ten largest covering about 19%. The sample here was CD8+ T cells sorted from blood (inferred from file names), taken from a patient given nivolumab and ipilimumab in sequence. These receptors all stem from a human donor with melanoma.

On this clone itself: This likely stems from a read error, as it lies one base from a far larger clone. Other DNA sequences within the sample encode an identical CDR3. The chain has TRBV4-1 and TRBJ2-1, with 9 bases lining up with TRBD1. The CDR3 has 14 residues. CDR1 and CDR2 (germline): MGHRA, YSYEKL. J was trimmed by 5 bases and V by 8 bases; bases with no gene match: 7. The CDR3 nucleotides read TGCGCCAGCTGGCCGGGACAGGGACACAATGAGCAGTTCTTC. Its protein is CASWPGQGHNEQFF.

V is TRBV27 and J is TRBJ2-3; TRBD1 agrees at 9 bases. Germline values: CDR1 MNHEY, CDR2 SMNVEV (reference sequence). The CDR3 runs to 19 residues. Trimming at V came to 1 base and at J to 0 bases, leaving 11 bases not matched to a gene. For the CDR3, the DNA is TGTGCCAGCAGTTTATTTGCCCGACAGGGGGGTGGCAGCACAGATACGCAGTATTTT. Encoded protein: CASSLFARQGGGSTDTQYF.